This is a list of T cell receptor beta chains from one sample in a study of blood T cell repertoires in COVID-19. Clones were sequenced by immunoSEQ multiplex PCR, and TCRdb holds only the in-frame ones, with some missing. The table includes a few hundred thousand clones, around 91% detected once. Sequencing was performed on PBMCs or T cells enriched from blood (not recorded which). All receptors derive from a man aged 30 to 39 who had recovered from COVID-19. The CDR3 runs from the conserved cysteine through the conserved F or W. D genes are given only for firm matches. The size entry is marked missing in some rows and otherwise reads once, few, many or a size class.

>TRBJ2-1|TRBV18|.|.
CASSPLSRYNEQFF
TGTGCCAGCTCACCACTGTCTAGATACAATGAGCAGTTCTTC
>TRBJ2-7|TRBV25-1|.|.
CASSVSGKLNYEQYF
TGTGCCAGCAGTGTTTCGGGGAAGTTGAATTACGAGCAGTACTTC
>TRBJ1-2|TRBV29-1|.|TRBD1
CSVYTNLGQGENGYTF
TGCAGCGTTTATACGAACCTGGGACAGGGGGAAAATGGCTACACCTTC
>TRBJ1-1|TRBV3-1/TRBV3-2|few|.
CASSLSGFEAFF
TGTGCCAGCAGCCTCTCGGGGTTTGAAGCTTTCTTT
>TRBJ1-3|TRBV29-1|.|TRBD1
CSVGWGDSSGNTIYF
TGCAGCGTTGGTTGGGGGGACAGCTCTGGAAACACCATATATTTT
>TRBJ1-5|TRBV30|.|TRBD1
CAWSHDRGDQPQHF
TGTGCCTGGAGTCATGACAGGGGGGATCAGCCCCAGCATTTT
>TRBJ1-2|TRBV2|.|.
CASSARLGGYTF
TGTGCCAGCAGTGCGAGACTTGGGGGCTACACCTTC
>TRBJ1-4|TRBV7-9|.|.
CASSPREVVGNEKLFF
TGTGCCAGCAGCCCACGGGAGGTGGTCGGTAATGAAAAACTGTTTTTT
>TRBJ2-7|TRBV19|.|TRBD1
CASSADRQGSYEQYF
TGTGCCAGTAGTGCGGACCGACAGGGATCCTACGAGCAGTACTTC
>TRBJ2-2|TRBV4-1|.|TRBD2
CASSQEKVLSGLTSNTGELFF
TGCGCCAGCAGCCAAGAAAAGGTTCTTAGCGGGCTTACTTCAAACACCGGGGAGCTGTTTTTT
>TRBJ1-4|TRBV19|.|TRBD1
CASSGTGVPRFEKLFF
TGTGCCAGTAGCGGGACAGGGGTTCCGCGCTTTGAAAAACTGTTTTTT
>TRBJ1-6|TRBV12-3/TRBV12-4|.|TRBD1
CASNRGVDSPLHF
TGTGCCAGCAACAGGGGAGTCGATTCACCCCTCCACTTT
>TRBJ1-2|TRBV6-5|.|.
CASTARHGYTF
TGTGCCAGCACGGCGAGGCATGGCTACACCTTC
>TRBJ1-5|TRBV28|.|.
CASLQADQPQHF
TGTGCCAGCCTACAGGCTGATCAGCCCCAGCATTTT
>TRBJ2-3|TRBV7-3|once|.
CASSTSYTDTQYF
TGTGCCAGCAGCACCTCCTACACAGATACGCAGTATTTT
>TRBJ2-5|TRBV10-3|.|.
CAVQYQETQYF
TGTGCCGTACAGTACCAAGAGACCCAGTACTTC
>TRBJ1-4|TRBV5-1|.|TRBD1
CASRHGQGSEKLFF
TGCGCCAGCAGACACGGACAGGGTTCGGAAAAACTGTTTTTT
>TRBJ2-2|TRBV2|.|.
CASSEAEQGIGELFF
TGTGCCAGCAGTGAAGCTGAACAGGGAATCGGGGAGCTGTTTTTT
>TRBJ2-3|TRBV19|.|TRBD1
CASKRTGGFTQYF
TGTGCCAGTAAAAGGACAGGGGGCTTTACGCAGTATTTT
>TRBJ2-2|TRBV19|once|TRBD2
CASSIPPSGTTGELFF
TGTGCCAGTAGTATCCCCCCTAGCGGTACTACCGGGGAGCTGTTTTTT
>TRBJ2-5|TRBV6-6|.|TRBD1
CASRKGQQETQYF
TGTGCCAGCAGAAAGGGACAGCAAGAGACCCAGTACTTC
>TRBJ1-2|TRBV7-3|.|TRBD1
CASSLTGRGQNYGYTF
TGTGCCAGCAGCTTAACTGGTAGGGGACAGAACTATGGCTACACCTTC
>TRBJ1-2|TRBV11-2|.|.
CASSLESNGYGYTF
TGTGCCAGCAGCTTAGAGAGTAACGGGTATGGCTACACCTTC
>TRBJ1-2|TRBV2|few|TRBD1
CASWVPTGVVLHGYTF
TGTGCCAGCTGGGTCCCGACAGGGGTCGTTCTTCATGGCTACACCTTC
>TRBJ2-5|TRBV28|few|.
CASKGFAGETQYF
TGTGCCAGCAAAGGGTTCGCGGGAGAGACCCAGTACTTC
>TRBJ1-6|TRBV19|.|TRBD1
CATGDRDDSPLHF
TGTGCCACCGGGGACAGGGACGACTCACCCCTCCACTTT
>TRBJ2-7|TRBV27|.|TRBD2
CASSFYPGGTYEQYF
TGTGCCAGCAGTTTTTATCCCGGGGGGACCTACGAGCAGTACTTC
>TRBJ2-2|TRBV9|few|.
CASSVTGNTGELFF
TGTGCCAGCAGCGTGACTGGAAACACCGGGGAGCTGTTTTTT
>TRBJ2-7|TRBV12-3/TRBV12-4|.|.
CASRQDPSYEQYF
TGTGCCAGCAGACAGGACCCCTCCTACGAGCAGTACTTC
>TRBJ2-1|TRBV5-1|.|.
CASSLAFQYNEQFF
TGCGCCAGCAGCTTGGCCTTTCAGTACAATGAGCAGTTCTTC
>TRBJ2-1|TRBV3-1/TRBV3-2|few|.
CASSQGLRNEQFF
TGTGCCAGCAGCCAAGGTCTTCGCAATGAGCAGTTCTTC
>TRBJ2-1|TRBV7-2|.|TRBD2
CASSLGLAGPFF
TGTGCCAGCAGCTTAGGGCTAGCGGGCCCGTTCTTC
>TRBJ2-5|TRBV5-6|.|.
CASSLPQETQYF
TGTGCCAGCAGCTTGCCGCAAGAGACCCAGTACTTC
>TRBJ2-1|TRBV28|.|TRBD2
CAGGLAGANEQFF
TGTGCCGGGGGACTAGCGGGAGCCAATGAGCAGTTCTTC
>TRBJ2-1|TRBV27|.|.
CASSLSRINEQFF
TGTGCCAGCAGTTTAAGCAGGATCAATGAGCAGTTCTTC
>TRBJ2-3|TRBV6-5|.|TRBD2
CASSLGLAGTDTQYF
TGTGCCAGCAGCCTTGGACTAGCGGGAACAGATACGCAGTATTTT
>TRBJ2-7|TRBV27|.|TRBD1
CASSLTGQGFYEQYF
TGTGCCAGCAGTTTGACGGGACAGGGGTTCTACGAGCAGTACTTC
>TRBJ1-5|TRBV5-8|.|TRBD1
CASSYDRDQPQHF
TGTGCCAGCAGTTACGACAGGGATCAGCCCCAGCATTTT
>TRBJ2-1|TRBV4-1|.|.
CASSRQNNEQFF
TGCGCCAGCAGCAGACAGAACAATGAGCAGTTCTTC
>TRBJ1-2|TRBV12-3/TRBV12-4|once|.
CASSFAGAEGYTF
TGTGCCAGCAGTTTTGCAGGGGCTGAAGGCTACACCTTC
>TRBJ2-3|TRBV7-8|.|TRBD2
CASSLVASGSTDTQYF
TGTGCCAGCAGCTTAGTGGCTAGCGGTAGCACAGATACGCAGTATTTT
>TRBJ2-3|TRBV19|.|TRBD1
CASSMTGIDTQYF
TGTGCCAGTAGTATGACAGGGATAGATACGCAGTATTTT
>TRBJ2-1|TRBV7-8|.|TRBD1
CASSFRETGGSNEQFF
TGTGCCAGCAGCTTTCGCGAGACAGGGGGTAGCAATGAGCAGTTCTTC
>TRBJ1-6|TRBV12-5|.|TRBD1
CASGLVLGTANSPLHF
TGTGCTAGTGGTTTGGTCTTGGGGACAGCTAATTCACCCCTCCACTTT
>TRBJ2-3|TRBV20-1|.|.
CSASRDTQYF
TGCAGTGCTAGCCGGGATACGCAGTATTTT
>TRBJ1-5|TRBV28|.|.
CASSLPLGGVPNQPQHF
TGTGCCAGCAGTTTACCGTTGGGCGGGGTCCCCAATCAGCCCCAGCATTTT
>TRBJ2-7|TRBV4-2|few|TRBD2
CASSQDLRGSGSSYEQYF
TGTGCCAGCAGCCAAGATCTGCGCGGGAGCGGGTCCTCCTACGAGCAGTACTTC
>TRBJ2-7|TRBV28|.|TRBD1
CASRRGTGGLSYEQYF
TGTGCCAGCAGGCGTGGGACAGGGGGCTTGTCCTACGAGCAGTACTTC
>TRBJ2-2|TRBV19|few|.
CASRAGGWRTGELFF
TGTGCCAGTAGGGCCGGAGGTTGGCGCACCGGGGAGCTGTTTTTT
>TRBJ1-1|TRBV7-2|.|.
CASSLLRGSEAFF
TGTGCCAGCAGCCTCCTTCGGGGGAGTGAAGCTTTCTTT
>TRBJ2-3|TRBV2|few|TRBD2
CASRRGLASDTQYF
TGTGCCAGCAGGAGGGGACTAGCGAGTGATACGCAGTATTTT
>TRBJ2-1|TRBV25-1|.|.
CASSFPGAINEQFF
TGTGCCAGCAGCTTTCCAGGGGCCATCAATGAGCAGTTCTTC
>TRBJ2-7|TRBV7-2|.|.
CASSIGVSYEQYF
TGTGCCAGCAGTATAGGGGTTTCCTACGAGCAGTACTTC